These 21 T cell receptor beta chains came from one sample sequenced in a study of OX40 agonist ivuxolimab in advanced cancers. Profiling relied on immunoSEQ multiplex PCR, and the TCRdb table lists in-frame clones only, not all of them. The table shows about 77,000 clones, with 90% occurring only once. The sample in question was CD4+ or CD8+ T cells sorted from blood, obtained in a trial of the OX40 agonist ivuxolimab. The source of these receptors is an adult with an advanced solid tumor such as melanoma, head and neck, liver or kidney cancer.

This clone was observed once. CDR3 coding DNA: TGTGCCAGCAGCTCAACCTACACAGATACGCAGTATTTT. As protein: CASSSTYTDTQYF. The chain couples TRBV7-2 to TRBJ2-3; D ambiguous. The CDR3 runs 13 residues. Germline loops: CDR1 SGHTA, CDR2 FQGNSA. V lost 4 bases and J lost 2, with 7 bases in between.

This chain connects TRBV28 to TRBJ2-2, with D perhaps TRBD2 (5 bases). CDR1 and CDR2 from the germline V gene are MDHEN and SYDVKM. This CDR3 spans 16 amino acids. The germline V and J ends were trimmed by 2 bases and 1 base, with 11 bases remaining between them. The CDR3 region is CASSLPERRNTGELFF. CDR3 bases: TGTGCCAGCAGTTTACCCGAGCGGAGGAACACCGGGGAGCTGTTTTTT.

This clone was counted only a few times. This rearrangement joins TRBV28 to TRBJ2-1; 9 bases line up with TRBD2. V lost 3 bases and J lost 13; bases outside the gene matches: 7. The germline CDR1 and CDR2 sequences are MDHEN and SYDVKM. The CDR3 extends over 13 amino acids. CDR3 nucleotide sequence: TGTGCCAGCAGTTTGAACTTAGCGGGAGTACAGTTCTTC. Translating it yields CASSLNLAGVQFF.

V gene TRBV19 combines with J gene TRBJ1-2, with TRBD1 matching 9 bases. This CDR3 has 15 amino acids. CDR1 LNHDA and CDR2 SQIVND come from the germline V gene (reference sequence). After removal of 3 bases from V and 2 bases from J, the junction contained 4 bases not matched to a gene. CDR3 sequence: CASSITGTGNYGYTF. In nucleotides, the CDR3 is TGTGCCAGTAGTATTACCGGGACAGGGAACTATGGCTACACCTTC.

This sequence joins TRBV10-3 and TRBJ2-1; TRBD2 aligns across 7 bases. V lost 11 bases to trimming and J lost 2 bases; unmatched junction nucleotides: 12. Germline CDR1 is ENHRY and CDR2 is SYGVKD. There are 15 residues in the CDR3. CDR3 sequence (DNA): TGTGCCCCCCCCCAGGTTGCGGGGGCCTACAATGAGCAGTTCTTC. It is translated as CAPPQVAGAYNEQFF.

The chain is built from TRBV11-2 and TRBJ2-2; possibly TRBD1 for D (6 bases). Per the germline V gene, CDR1 is SGHAT and CDR2 is FQNNGV. The CDR3 covers 15 residues. Trimming stripped 5 bases from V and 5 bases from J, with 15 bases between. The CDR3 region is CASSPQTGTTGELFF. In nucleotides, the CDR3 is TGTGCCAGCAGCCCGCAGACAGGAACTACCGGGGAGCTGTTTTTT.

The rearrangement uses TRBV11-2 and TRBJ1-4; D unresolved. Germline CDR1 SGHAT, CDR2 FQNNGV. The CDR3 is made up of 13 amino acids. Deletions cut 0 bases from V and 6 bases from J, with 5 bases between. CDR3 DNA sequence: TGTGCCAGCAGCTTAGATGAGGATGAAAAACTGTTTTTT. It translates to CASSLDEDEKLFF.

V is TRBV28 and J is TRBJ1-6, with 10 bases matching TRBD1. CDR3 length equals 16 residues. V shed 3 bases, J shed 10 bases, and the junction held 9 bases outside the gene matches. Germline V lookup: CDR1 MDHEN, CDR2 SYDVKM. The CDR3: CASSFRLGTGVSPLHF. CDR3 DNA: TGTGCCAGCAGTTTCCGGTTAGGGACAGGGGTCTCACCCCTCCACTTT.

V usage is TRBV6-5 and J usage is TRBJ2-1; TRBD2 is a possible D gene (7 bases). This CDR3 spans 14 amino acids. Germline assignment: CDR1 MNHEY and CDR2 SVGAGI. V was trimmed by 7 bases and J by 5 bases, leaving 15 bases between them. This CDR3 is CASTRGGPHNEQFF. CDR3 DNA sequence: TGTGCCAGCACAAGGGGGGGCCCCCACAATGAGCAGTTCTTC.

V gene TRBV29-1 combines with J gene TRBJ1-1; the D is unclear. The CDR3 consists of 11 residues. The V gene's germline CDR1 is SQVTM and CDR2 ANQGSEA. V lost 4 bases to trimming and J lost 8 bases, with 11 bases between them. CDR3 amino acids: CSVVASAEAFF. CDR3 nucleotide sequence: TGCAGCGTTGTCGCCAGTGCCGAAGCTTTCTTT.

CDR3 sequence: CASSFRGQDTEAFF. Here the CDR3 DNA reads TGTGCCAGCAGCTTCAGGGGGCAGGACACTGAAGCTTTCTTT. V gene TRBV7-2 combines with J gene TRBJ1-1; 8 bases line up with TRBD1. Germline trimming cut 3 bases from V and 3 bases from J; bases unmatched to any gene: 3. The length of the CDR3 is 14 residues. CDR1 is SGHTA and CDR2 is FQGNSA in the germline V gene.

This chain uses TRBV5-1 with TRBJ2-5; weak D call: TRBD1 (5 bases). Germline CDR1 reads SGHRS; CDR2 reads YFSETQ. The CDR3 length is 13 residues. V lost 4 bases, J lost 5 bases, and 12 bases lay in between. The CDR3 DNA follows: TGCGCCAGCAGCCCGCAGGGATACGAGACCCAGTACTTC. As protein: CASSPQGYETQYF.

This clone was found a few times. The chain employs TRBV19 and TRBJ2-3; 11 bases agree with TRBD2. The CDR3 contains 19 residues. Per germline, CDR1 LNHDA and CDR2 SQIVND (reference sequence). The V and J ends lost 5 bases and 0 bases, in that order; junction bases with no gene match: 13. In DNA form, the CDR3 reads TGTGCCAGTAGTGGCTCTTCTAGCGGGGGGCACCCTAGCACAGATACGCAGTATTTT. Amino acid sequence: CASSGSSSGGHPSTDTQYF. Variable domain in full (rest from reference TRBV19 and TRBJ2-3): DGGITQSPKYLFRKEGQNVTLSCEQNLNHDAMYWYRQDPGQGLRLIYYSQIVNDFQKGDIAEGYSVSREKKESFPLTVTSAQKNPTAFYLCASSGSSSGGHPSTDTQYFGPGTRLTVL.

The V call is TRBV5-6, the J call TRBJ2-5; D possibly corresponds to TRBD2 (6 bases). Germline V gene lookup returns CDR1 SGHDT and CDR2 YYEEEE. The CDR3 is made up of 15 amino acids. V lost 1 base and J 5 bases, leaving 15 bases between the germline ends. CDR3 in amino acids: CASSLRGVPEETQYF. CDR3 sequence (DNA): TGTGCCAGCAGCTTGCGCGGGGTTCCTGAGGAGACCCAGTACTTC.

This clone was observed a single time. The CDR3 loop reads CASSLEGTGREKLFF. CDR3 sequence (DNA): TGTGCCAGCAGTCTGGAGGGGACAGGGAGAGAAAAACTGTTTTTT. The V gene is TRBV28, the J gene TRBJ1-4, with 9 bases that match TRBD1. From germline, CDR1 is MDHEN and CDR2 SYDVKM. J was trimmed by 8 bases and V by 5 bases; bases with no gene match: 9. The CDR3 totals 15 residues.

The rearrangement links TRBV18 to TRBJ2-3, with 7 bases fitting TRBD2. The length of the CDR3 is 16 residues. Trimming removed 2 bases from V and 3 bases from J; junction bases left unmatched: 8. Germline CDR1 and CDR2: KGHSH and LQKENI. The CDR3 region has the DNA TGTGCCAGCTCACCATCTTGGACTAGTGGGACAGATACGCAGTATTTT. Protein product: CASSPSWTSGTDTQYF. Filled out from reference TRBV18 and TRBJ2-3, the complete variable domain reads NAGVMQNPRHLVRRRGQEARLRCSPMKGHSHVYWYRQLPEEGLKFMVYLQKENIIDESGMPKERFSAEFPKEGPSILRIQQVVRGDSAAYFCASSPSWTSGTDTQYFGPGTRLTVL.

In this sample, this clone turned up a few times. This sequence joins TRBV2 and TRBJ1-5, with 9 bases that match TRBD1. The V gene end was trimmed by 1 base and the J gene end by 6 bases; junction bases not matched to a gene: 4. Germline V gives CDR1 SNHLY, CDR2 FYNNEI. The CDR3 covers 15 residues. The CDR3 bases are TGTGCCAGCAGTGAAGGACAGGGGGTGAGTCAGCCCCAGCATTTT. It is translated as CASSEGQGVSQPQHF.

V and J are TRBV11-3 and TRBJ2-3; D gene uncertain. Germline V CDR1 and CDR2: SGHNT, YENEEA. CDR3 size: 13 residues. V was pared by 2 bases and J by 5 bases, with 8 bases between. CDR3 sequence: CASSLNSLDTQYF. The CDR3 DNA reads as TGTGCCAGCAGCTTAAACAGCTTAGATACGCAGTATTTT.

V is TRBV11-2 and J is TRBJ2-1; the D is unclear. Trimming shortened V by 6 bases and J by 2 bases, and 2 bases separated the two germline ends. CDR3 length: 11 amino acids. Germline V gene data show CDR1 as SGHAT and CDR2 as FQNNGV. CDR3 DNA: TGTGCCAGCAGTACCTACAATGAGCAGTTCTTC. Translated, it gives CASSTYNEQFF.

The chain combines TRBV6-1 with TRBJ1-6; D remains ambiguous. The CDR3 contains 13 residues. V was clipped by 2 bases and J by 10 bases, with 9 bases between them. The germline V gene has CDR1 MNHNS and CDR2 SASEGT. This chain's CDR3 is CASSERVGSPLHF. The DNA for the CDR3 is TGTGCCAGCAGTGAAAGGGTTGGGTCACCCCTCCACTTT.

This chain connects TRBV19 to TRBJ1-1; 9 bases match TRBD1. Germline CDR1 is LNHDA and CDR2 is SQIVND (reference sequence). Losses at the gene ends were 3 bases for V and 6 bases for J; bases not matched to a gene: 8. CDR3 length: 15 amino acids. DNA of the CDR3: TGTGCCAGTAGTATGAGGACAGGGGTGGTGGCTGAAGCTTTCTTT. Translation gives CASSMRTGVVAEAFF.